The 9 T cell receptor beta chains in this list originate from one sample, sequenced in a study of PD-1 blockade in mismatch repair-deficient tumors. The repertoire was sequenced with immunoSEQ multiplex PCR; TCRdb's copy has only in-frame clones and lacks some. The sample includes 40,000 to 60,000 clones, over 60% of them seen just once. Source: PBMCs, taken before pembrolizumab treatment. The origin of the receptors is an adult with mismatch repair-deficient cancer.

Only a few counts were recorded for this clone. This rearrangement joins TRBV2 to TRBJ1-2; D remains unclear. V was trimmed by 10 bases and J by 3 bases, leaving 12 bases between them. CDR1 is SNHLY, CDR2 FYNNEI, per germline. CDR3 length: 12 amino acids. The CDR3 sequence: CATSDRHYGYTF. The CDR3 coding sequence is TGTGCCACCTCGGACCGGCACTATGGCTACACCTTC. The full variable domain, in which reference TRBV2 and TRBJ1-2 provide the parts outside the CDR3, is EPEVTQTPSHQVTQMGQEVILRCVPISNHLYFYWYRQILGQKVEFLVSFYNNEISEKSEIFDDQFSVERPDGSNFTLKIRSTKLEDSAMYFCATSDRHYGYTFGSGTRLTVV.

The count of this clone is one. V and J are TRBV7-9 and TRBJ2-1; 9 bases map to TRBD1. V shed 4 bases and J 3 bases; nucleotides not matched to a gene: 4. The CDR3 loop spans 15 amino acids. Germline V CDR1 and CDR2: SEHNR, FQNEAQ (reference sequence). The CDR3 here is CASSWDRAYYNEQFF. CDR3 DNA sequence: TGTGCCAGCAGCTGGGACAGGGCCTACTACAATGAGCAGTTCTTC.

V usage is TRBV9 and J usage is TRBJ1-1; D is ambiguous. Germline lookup yields CDR1 SGDLS and CDR2 YYNGEE. The CDR3 contains 13 residues. The germline V and J ends were trimmed by 0 bases and 1 base, with 4 bases remaining between them. The CDR3 coding sequence is TGTGCCAGCAGCGTAGATTCGAACACTGAAGCTTTCTTT. The encoded protein is CASSVDSNTEAFF.

This clone was recorded once. The CDR3 bases are TGTGCCACCAGGGAAACCGGGACAGGGTTTGAAAAACTGTTTTTT. Its protein product is CATRETGTGFEKLFF. This rearrangement joins TRBV15 to TRBJ1-4, with 9 bases matching TRBD1. CDR1 and CDR2 (germline): LNHNV, YYDKDF (reference sequence). The CDR3 has 15 amino acids. V lost 6 bases to trimming and J lost 7 bases; unmatched junction nucleotides: 9.

This clone occurred once. The gene calls are TRBV27 and TRBJ1-5, with a possible D match to TRBD1 (5 bases). The CDR3 spans 15 residues. Germline values: CDR1 MNHEY, CDR2 SMNVEV (reference sequence). Trimming pared 3 bases from V and 0 bases from J, leaving 9 bases between. In nucleotides, the CDR3 is TGTGCCAGCAGTTTTTGGGGGAATAGCAATCAGCCCCAGCATTTT. This gives the protein CASSFWGNSNQPQHF.

CDR3 protein: CASSPADRDALGYTF. CDR3 in DNA: TGTGCCAGTAGTCCGGCGGACAGGGACGCTCTTGGCTACACCTTC. The V call is TRBV19, the J call TRBJ1-2; TRBD1 aligns across 8 bases. V lost 5 bases, J lost 7 bases, and 12 bases stayed unmatched. This CDR3 has 15 residues. Germline V gene lookup returns CDR1 LNHDA and CDR2 SQIVND (reference sequence).

The chain recombines TRBV11-2 with TRBJ2-1; D gene unclear. Trimming left V 0 bases short and J 6 bases short, with 6 bases between. CDR3 length: 13 amino acids. The germline V gene has CDR1 SGHAT and CDR2 FQNNGV. The CDR3 DNA reads as TGTGCCAGCAGCTTAGATCTAACCAATGAGCAGTTCTTC. Residues: CASSLDLTNEQFF.

This clone is labeled as medium-sized. The V call is TRBV5-4, the J call TRBJ1-3, with D unresolved. There are 17 residues in the CDR3. V lost 5 bases and J 0 bases, leaving 18 bases between the germline ends. Germline V gene sequence: CDR1 SGHNT, CDR2 YYREEE (reference sequence). The CDR3 region is CASSPPQGTGSGNTIYF. In DNA, the CDR3 is TGTGCCAGCAGTCCACCACAAGGAACTGGCTCTGGAAACACCATATATTTT.

The chain recombines TRBV27 with TRBJ2-3; 7 bases match TRBD2. This CDR3 is built from 16 residues. Germline trimming cut 5 bases from V and 3 bases from J; bases unmatched to any gene: 11. Per germline, CDR1 MNHEY and CDR2 SMNVEV (reference sequence). CDR3 sequence reads: CASSPLAGVGTDTQYF. Here the CDR3 DNA reads TGTGCCAGCAGTCCTCTGGCGGGAGTAGGAACAGATACGCAGTATTTT.